Below, 6 T cell receptor beta chains from the same sample are listed, as sequenced in a study of T cells in Graves' hyperthyroidism and ophthalmopathy. The source material, RNA transcripts, was used to amplify TCR beta CDR3 regions. With the HTBI primer set, the TCR CDR3 went through a first round of RT-PCR. Each CDR3 protein is one row after TCRdb ran MiXCR on the multiplex PCR reads. Seen here are some 180,000 distinct CDR3 sequences, around a sixth observed once, and the top ten hold over 45%. Sequenced input: blood. These receptors were obtained from a woman aged 45 to 65 with Graves' hyperthyroidism.

The rearrangement uses TRBV14 and TRBJ2-1; 7 positions match TRBD2. Trimming cost V 1 base and J 3 bases; bases outside gene matches: 6. The length of the CDR3 is 16 residues. Germline loops: CDR1 SGHDN, CDR2 FVKESK. The CDR3 sequence is CASSQVGGSFYNEQFF. In DNA, the CDR3 is TGTGCCAGCAGCCAAGTGGGCGGGAGCTTCTACAATGAGCAGTTCTTC.

Many counts were recorded for this clonotype. J is TRBJ2-7 and V is TRBV20-1; weak D call: TRBD2 (5 bases). CDR1 is DFQATT and CDR2 is SNEGSKA in the germline V gene (reference sequence). V lost 3 bases and J lost 5, with 20 bases in between. The CDR3 extends over 15 amino acids. The CDR3 protein is CSASVASTPAHEQYF. The CDR3 DNA reads as TGCAGTGCTAGCGTAGCGTCAACACCGGCGCACGAGCAGTACTTC.

This chain links TRBV2 with TRBJ1-3, with 7 bases fitting TRBD1. The CDR3 contains 16 residues. V was clipped by 8 bases and J by 0 bases; unmatched bases: 10. CDR1 and CDR2 (germline): SNHLY, FYNNEI. CDR3 in amino acids: CASAARDSSSGNTIYF. The CDR3 DNA is TGTGCCAGCGCTGCCAGGGACAGCTCCTCTGGAAACACCATATATTTT.

This clonotype was recorded at least ten times. The chain has TRBV11-3 and TRBJ2-1; D call uncertain. Germline CDR1 is SGHNT and CDR2 is YENEEA. This CDR3 contains 13 residues. The V and J ends lost 2 bases and 4 bases respectively, with 6 bases between them. In nucleotides, the CDR3 is TGTGCCAGCAGCTTAAATGTGTACAATGAGCAGTTCTTC. This gives the protein CASSLNVYNEQFF.

V usage is TRBV5-6 and J usage is TRBJ1-4, with D maybe TRBD1 (6 bases). Germline V gene data show CDR1 as SGHDT and CDR2 as YYEEEE. The CDR3 is 13 residues long. V lost 4 bases and J 7 bases, leaving 11 bases between the germline ends. CDR3 protein: CASSRRGGEKLFF. CDR3 nucleotides: TGTGCCAGCAGCCGCAGGGGAGGTGAAAAACTGTTTTTT.

This clonotype was observed a few times. J is TRBJ1-3 and V is TRBV30; no clear D gene. V was shortened by 5 bases and J by 0 bases, with 8 bases between the two germline ends. Per germline, CDR1 GTSNPN and CDR2 SVGIG (reference sequence). This CDR3 has 13 residues. CDR3 in amino acids: CAWGRSSGNTIYF. CDR3 sequence (DNA): TGTGCCTGGGGCCGATCCTCTGGAAACACCATATATTTT.